The 18 T cell receptor beta chains below were found in one sample sequenced in a study of T cell clonality in common variable immunodeficiency (dated by TCRdb to between 2015 and 2016). The library was obtained by the immunoSEQ multiplex PCR assay. Drawn from immuneACCESS, this table holds only the in-frame rearrangements with V and J called that TCRdb kept. Clones are partly lost; checked studies trace under half to an unresolved V gene and leave the rest unexplained. The table records about 64,000 clones for this sample, and not one of them appears only once. 1.7% of the sample is held by the ten biggest clonotypes. The specimen sequenced was peripheral blood mononuclear cells. The receptors stem from a person aged 18-70 years in good health.

This clone was recorded at least ten times. The read terminates 3 residues ahead of where the CDR3 ends, so the germline J gene completes it. V usage is TRBV19 and J usage is TRBJ1-5; 7 nucleotides agree with TRBD1. Germline assignment: CDR1 LNHDA and CDR2 SQIVND (reference sequence). The trim removed 6 bases at V and 3 bases at J, leaving 2 bases unmatched. CDR3 length: 13 residues. CDR3 DNA, as far as it was read: TGTGCCAGTAGCACAGGGGACAATCAGCCC. This encodes CASSTGDNQP. The whole CDR3 protein is CASSTGDNQPQHF.

This clone was seen many times. With the read ending 3 residues before the CDR3 end, the germline J gene is used to fill in that end. V usage is TRBV20-1 and J usage is TRBJ2-1, with D possibly being TRBD2 (5 bases). Germline V gene data show CDR1 as DFQATT and CDR2 as SNEGSKA (reference sequence). The CDR3 has 16 amino acids. V dropped 6 bases and J dropped 9 bases, with 27 bases sitting between them. CDR3 loop: CSAQRLAGYGGGEQFF. The part of the CDR3 DNA that was read is TGCAGTGCCCAAAGGTTGGCGGGCTACGGCGGTGGTGAG.

In its sample, this clone was seen many times. The CDR3 bases that were read are TGCAGTGCTAGAGCGTTCAGTTCCACAGATACG. Translation: CSARAFSSTDT. The CDR3 in full is CSARAFSSTDTQYF. The V gene is TRBV20-1, the J gene TRBJ2-3; the D is unclear. The read is 3 residues too short to cover the CDR3 end, so that end is filled in from the germline J gene. CDR3 size: 14 residues. Germline V gene lookup returns CDR1 DFQATT and CDR2 SNEGSKA (reference sequence). V gave up 1 base and J gave up 2 bases, with 10 bases separating them.

This clone was recorded at least ten times. Read coverage stops 3 residues before the CDR3 terminus; the germline J gene supplies the remainder. This chain uses TRBV29-1 with TRBJ2-2; the D gene is possibly TRBD2 (6 bases). V shed 3 bases and J shed 1 base, with 9 bases lying between them. This CDR3 region has 14 residues. CDR1 SQVTM and CDR2 ANQGSEA come from the germline V gene. The CDR3 bases that were read are TGCAGCGTTGAGTGGAGGGTGAACACCGGGGAG. Translated, it gives CSVEWRVNTGE. The entire CDR3 protein reads CSVEWRVNTGELFF.

Ten or more counts support this clone. The CDR3 end lies 3 residues beyond the end of the read and is filled in from the germline J gene. The chain carries TRBV13 and TRBJ2-1; 7 bases agree with TRBD2. The CDR3 has 15 residues. J lost 6 bases, V lost 5 bases, and 10 bases had no gene match. Germline CDR1 reads PRHDT; CDR2 reads FYEKMQ (reference sequence). This chain's CDR3 is CASSPAGRTGNEQFF. CDR3 DNA, as far as it was read: TGTGCCAGCAGCCCAGCGGGACGGACCGGCAATGAG.

This clone occurred many times. From the germline J gene comes the end of the CDR3, since the read stops 3 residues before it. The chain recombines TRBV7-2 with TRBJ1-3, with D unclear. This CDR3 region has 13 residues. Germline V gives CDR1 SGHTA, CDR2 FQGNSA. Trimming stripped 6 bases from V and 5 bases from J, with 11 bases between. CDR3 region: CASSYAQRNTIYF. Partial CDR3 DNA: TGTGCCAGCAGTTACGCCCAGAGAAACACC.

This clone came up many times. The read ends 3 residues before the CDR3 terminus; that terminus is restored from the germline J gene. The chain is built from TRBV3-1 (or the pseudogene TRBV3-2) and TRBJ2-4, with 7 nucleotides matching TRBD2. J gave up 0 bases and V 3 bases, and 5 bases lay outside the gene matches. Germline lookup yields CDR1 LGHDT and CDR2 YNNKEL (reference sequence). The CDR3 has 16 residues. CDR3 bases read: TGTGCCAGCAGCCACACGCGGGGGTTAGCCAAAAACATT. Its translation: CASSHTRGLAKNI. The CDR3 in full is CASSHTRGLAKNIQYF.

In this sample, this clone turned up many times. With the read ending 3 residues before the CDR3 end, the germline J gene is used to fill in that end. The chain couples TRBV20-1 to TRBJ1-2, with TRBD1 as a possible D gene (5 bases). V shed 3 bases and J shed 0 bases, with 20 bases lying between them. Germline V gene lookup returns CDR1 DFQATT and CDR2 SNEGSKA (reference sequence). The CDR3 is 17 residues long. The CDR3 sequence is CSASTLSGGSANYGYTF. The CDR3 DNA, read in part, is TGCAGTGCTAGCACCCTTTCCGGGGGTTCGGCTAACTATGGC.

This clone was found many times. The CDR3 is cut off 3 residues early in the read; its end comes from the germline J gene. The chain uses TRBV20-1 and TRBJ1-1, with 7 bases fitting TRBD1. The CDR3 spans 15 residues. Germline CDR1 reads DFQATT; CDR2 reads SNEGSKA (reference sequence). The V gene end was trimmed by 6 bases and the J gene end by 3 bases; junction bases not matched to a gene: 13. The sequenced part of the CDR3 DNA is TGCAGTGCAACCCCCCCACAGGGGAGGGACACTGAA. Its protein product is CSATPPQGRDTE. The CDR3, in full, reads CSATPPQGRDTEAFF.

This clone has a count of ten or more. The read ends 3 residues early relative to the CDR3; the germline J gene fills the gap. The gene calls are TRBV7-3 and TRBJ2-6, with 11 bases lining up with TRBD1. Germline V lookup: CDR1 SGHTA, CDR2 FQGTGA. The J segment lost 1 base and the V segment lost 5 bases, leaving 7 bases of the junction unmatched. This CDR3 spans 18 amino acids. The DNA read from the CDR3 is TGTGCCAGCAGCGTCTACCGGGACAGGGGGTCTGGGGCCAACGTC. Its protein product is CASSVYRDRGSGANV. The whole CDR3 sequence is CASSVYRDRGSGANVLTF.

The sample holds a few counts of this clone. The read gets to within 3 residues of the CDR3 end, and the germline J gene fills in the rest. The genes are TRBV2 and TRBJ1-1; D remains ambiguous. This CDR3 has 14 amino acids. Germline-derived CDR1 and CDR2 are SNHLY and FYNNEI. The V end lost 7 bases, the J end lost 1 base, and 13 bases lay between the germline ends. The CDR3 loop is CASMRVHRNTEAFF. The covered CDR3 bases are TGTGCCAGCATGAGGGTACATCGGAACACTGAA.

This clone was seen only a few times. The read terminates 3 residues ahead of where the CDR3 ends, so the germline J gene completes it. V gene TRBV7-8 combines with J gene TRBJ2-1, with 8 positions matching TRBD1. Germline V gene lookup returns CDR1 SGHVS and CDR2 FQNEAQ. This CDR3 contains 16 residues. The trim removed 4 bases at V and 4 bases at J, leaving 9 bases unmatched. The CDR3 DNA, read in part, is TGTGCCAGCAGCTCGAGACAGGGACAGGTATACAATGAG. Encoded protein: CASSSRQGQVYNE. The full CDR3 reads CASSSRQGQVYNEQFF.

This clone occurred many times. The observed sequence ends 3 residues before the CDR3 terminus, with the missing tail filled in from the germline J gene. The chain uses TRBV20-1 and TRBJ1-1; TRBD1 matches at 10 bases. CDR3 length equals 14 residues. In germline, CDR1 is DFQATT, CDR2 SNEGSKA (reference sequence). Losses at the gene ends were 2 bases for V and 5 bases for J; bases not matched to a gene: 5. CDR3 DNA (partial): TGCAGTGCTAGAAGACAGGGGGCATATACTGAA. Translation: CSARRQGAYTE. The whole CDR3 region reads CSARRQGAYTEAFF.

This clone was counted ten times or more. The CDR3 end is not reached by the read, which stops 3 residues before it; the germline J gene fills it in. The rearrangement joins TRBV5-1 to TRBJ2-5; 7 bases map to TRBD2. J was trimmed by 5 bases and V by 1 base; bases with no gene match: 8. CDR1 SGHRS and CDR2 YFSETQ come from the germline V gene. The CDR3 covers 15 residues. The CDR3 DNA, read in part, is TGCGCCAGCAGCTTGAGTCTACTAGCGTCGGAGACC. This translates into CASSLSLLASET. The CDR3 in full is CASSLSLLASETQYF.

This clone was recorded at least ten times. The read terminates 3 residues before the CDR3 end, so the remaining end is supplied by the germline J gene. The V and J genes are TRBV5-1 and TRBJ2-1; no clear D gene. This CDR3 region has 13 residues. Trimming took off 0 bases at V and 3 bases at J, with 4 bases between the two ends. Germline CDR1 is SGHRS and CDR2 is YFSETQ. CDR3 in amino acids: CASSLDSYNEQFF. Partial CDR3 DNA: TGCGCCAGCAGCTTGGACAGCTACAATGAG.

Details on this clone: The CDR3 is cut off 3 residues early in the read; its end comes from the germline J gene. The rearrangement joins TRBV5-6 to TRBJ1-1, with 7 nucleotides matching TRBD1. Germline V lookup: CDR1 SGHDT, CDR2 YYEEEE. J lost 4 bases, V lost 2 bases, and 8 bases had no gene match. This CDR3 is built from 15 residues. CDR3 DNA (partial): TGTGCCAGCAGCTTAAGGAGGGGGCCGGGCACTGAA. Its translation is CASSLRRGPGTE. Given in full, the CDR3 is CASSLRRGPGTEAFF.

This clone appeared many times. The CDR3 goes on 3 residues after the read ends, and that part is filled in from the germline J gene. V and J are TRBV28 and TRBJ1-3; 7 bases are a match to TRBD1. Trimming cost V 2 bases and J 0 bases; bases outside gene matches: 10. The CDR3 loop spans 18 amino acids. Germline CDR1 MDHEN, CDR2 SYDVKM. CDR3 residues: CASSLTPQGINSGNTIYF. CDR3 DNA (partial): TGTGCCAGCAGTTTAACGCCACAGGGGATTAACTCTGGAAACACC. Full variable domain (missing parts from reference TRBV28 and TRBJ1-3): DVKVTQSSRYLVKRTGEKVFLECVQDMDHENMFWYRQDPGLGLRLIYFSYDVKMKEKGDIPEGYSVSREKKERFSLILESASTNQTSMYLCASSLTPQGINSGNTIYFGEGSWLTVV.

Many counts were recorded for this clone. The read comes to an end 3 residues before the CDR3 does, leaving the germline J gene to fill in the end. The gene calls are TRBV29-1 and TRBJ1-1, with a weak D call TRBD1 (6 bases). V lost 7 bases and J lost 2, with 17 bases in between. The CDR3 has 14 amino acids. CDR1 SQVTM and CDR2 ANQGSEA come from the germline V gene. The CDR3 sequence is CSGGPGTFNTEAFF. The part of the CDR3 DNA that was read is TGCAGCGGAGGACCCGGGACATTTAACACTGAA.